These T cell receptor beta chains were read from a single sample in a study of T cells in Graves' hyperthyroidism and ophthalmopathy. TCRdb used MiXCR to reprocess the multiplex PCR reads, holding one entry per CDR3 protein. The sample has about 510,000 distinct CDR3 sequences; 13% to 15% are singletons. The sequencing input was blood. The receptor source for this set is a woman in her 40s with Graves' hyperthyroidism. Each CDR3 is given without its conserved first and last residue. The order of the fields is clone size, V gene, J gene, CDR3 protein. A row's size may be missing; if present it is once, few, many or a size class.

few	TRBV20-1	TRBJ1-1	SAEGGGTEAF
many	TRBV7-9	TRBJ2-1	ASSSHYGSGGNEQF
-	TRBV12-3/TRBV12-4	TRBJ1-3	ASRFGTDSGNTIY
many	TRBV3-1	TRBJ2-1	ASSQDISGKAYNEQF
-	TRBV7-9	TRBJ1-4	ASGISTNEKLF
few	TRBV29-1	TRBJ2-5	SVPEREFSKETQY
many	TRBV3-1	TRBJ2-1	ASSQDPATSSYNEQF
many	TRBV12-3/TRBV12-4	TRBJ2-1	ASSFRGGSSYNEQF
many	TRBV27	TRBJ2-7	ASSLMRTSGHSSYEQY
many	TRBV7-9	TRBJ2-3	ASSPRGSTDTQY
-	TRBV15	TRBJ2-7	ATSPGRSYEQY
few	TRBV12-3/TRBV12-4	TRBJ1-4	ASTGGGSEKLF
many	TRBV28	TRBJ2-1	ASSFAQGAVYNEQF
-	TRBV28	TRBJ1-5	ASSSYRDRSKQPQH
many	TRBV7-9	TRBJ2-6	ASSSVSNVLT
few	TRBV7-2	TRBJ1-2	ASSLSGESGYT
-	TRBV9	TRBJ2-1	ASSVASQSGWQF
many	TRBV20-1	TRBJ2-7	SARDRGTPYEQY
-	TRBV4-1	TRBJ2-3	ASSQDGQSVDTQY
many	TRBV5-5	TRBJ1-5	ASSSAVRNQPQH
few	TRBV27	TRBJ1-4	ASSNTGGHFEKLF
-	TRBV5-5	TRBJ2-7	ASSLALAGAHEQY
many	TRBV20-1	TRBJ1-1	SATKEVGF
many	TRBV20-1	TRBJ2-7	SARVVAGTYEQY
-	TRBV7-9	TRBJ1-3	ASSQGPNSGNTIY
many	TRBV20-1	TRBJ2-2	SARPSGTNTGELF
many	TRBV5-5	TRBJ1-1	ASSLLIGMNTEAF
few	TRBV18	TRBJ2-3	ASSPPVGGGLTDTQY
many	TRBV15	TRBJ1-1	ATSRDRLSNTEAF
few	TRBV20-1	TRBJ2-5	SARDFILAGGIMQETQY
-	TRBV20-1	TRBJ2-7	SARDRNSASSYEQY
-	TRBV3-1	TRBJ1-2	ASSQERTGSDYGYT
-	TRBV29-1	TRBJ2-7	SVQGLSEQY
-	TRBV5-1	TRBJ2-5	ASSPLKLGIQETQY
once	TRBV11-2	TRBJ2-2	ASSLGGARTGELF
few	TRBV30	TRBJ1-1	AWNPGTDTEAF
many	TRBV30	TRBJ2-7	ACHRVVSSYEQY
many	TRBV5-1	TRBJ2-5	ASSLGGSQETQY
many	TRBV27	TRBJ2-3	ASSFQGWDTQY
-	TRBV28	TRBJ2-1	ASTRDSFYNEQF
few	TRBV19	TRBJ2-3	ASSIGTASTDTQY